The sequence of this T cell receptor (beta chain) was determined in a study of early T cells in non-severe SARS-CoV-2 infection. Losses at the gene ends were 0 bases for V and 7 bases for J; bases not matched to a gene: 10. This CDR3 has 18 amino acids. Germline-derived CDR1 and CDR2 are LGHDT and YNNKEL (reference sequence). Using its own MiXCR run on the 5' RACE reads, TCRdb lists one record per CDR3 protein. This table holds 55,000 to 75,000 distinct CDR3 sequences, approximately 5.9% found once. This clonotype showed up just a few times. This chain links TRBV3-1 with TRBJ2-1; 12 positions agree with TRBD2. This receptor was identified in an adult who was a healthcare worker with PCR-confirmed SARS-CoV-2 infection or an uninfected control (not recorded which). The sequenced sample was whole blood, obtained at baseline. The CDR3 loop reads CASSQEGLAGTLGNEQFF. The CDR3 DNA follows: TGTGCCAGCAGCCAAGAGGGACTAGCGGGCACCTTGGGGAATGAGCAGTTCTTC.